The T cell receptor (beta chain) described here comes from a study of blood T cell repertoires in COVID-19. The ends lost 6 bases at V and 0 bases at J; junction bases unmatched: 12. The CDR3 covers 17 residues. Germline CDR1 is MGHDK and CDR2 is SYGVNS. Data came from immunoSEQ multiplex PCR; TCRdb stores just in-frame clones and leaves some out. The sample holds around 200,000 clones, nearly 85% seen once. The clonotype originates from a woman aged 30 to 39 with COVID-19, enrolled during active disease. This chain uses TRBV25-1 with TRBJ2-7; 9 nucleotides line up with TRBD1. The specimen was peripheral blood. The chain's CDR3 is CASSQPAGQGHSYEQYF. The CDR3 region has the DNA TGTGCCAGCAGCCAACCGGCGGGACAGGGACACTCCTACGAGCAGTACTTC.